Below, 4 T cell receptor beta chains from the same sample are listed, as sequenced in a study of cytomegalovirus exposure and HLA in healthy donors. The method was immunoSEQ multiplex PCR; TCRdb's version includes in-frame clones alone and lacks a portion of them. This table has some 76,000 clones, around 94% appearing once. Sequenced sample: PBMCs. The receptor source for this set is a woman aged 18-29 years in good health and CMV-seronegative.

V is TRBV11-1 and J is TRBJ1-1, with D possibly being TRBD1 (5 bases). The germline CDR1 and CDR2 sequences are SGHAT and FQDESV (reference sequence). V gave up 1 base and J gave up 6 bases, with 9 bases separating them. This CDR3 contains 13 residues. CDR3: CASSLGGVAEAFF. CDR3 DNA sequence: TGTGCCAGCAGCTTAGGGGGCGTGGCTGAAGCTTTCTTT.

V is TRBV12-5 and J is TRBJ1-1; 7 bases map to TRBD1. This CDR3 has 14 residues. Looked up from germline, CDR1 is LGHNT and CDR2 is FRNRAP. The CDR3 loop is CLRAQARGVGEAFF. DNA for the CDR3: TGTCTTAGGGCCCAGGCCAGGGGGGTAGGTGAAGCTTTCTTT.

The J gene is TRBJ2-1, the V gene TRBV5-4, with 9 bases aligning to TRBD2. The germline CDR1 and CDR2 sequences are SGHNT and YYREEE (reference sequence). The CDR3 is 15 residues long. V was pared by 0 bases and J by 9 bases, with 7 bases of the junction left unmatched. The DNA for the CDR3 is TGTGCCAGCAGCTTGGGCCTAGCGGGGCCCATTGAGCAGTTCTTC. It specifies CASSLGLAGPIEQFF.

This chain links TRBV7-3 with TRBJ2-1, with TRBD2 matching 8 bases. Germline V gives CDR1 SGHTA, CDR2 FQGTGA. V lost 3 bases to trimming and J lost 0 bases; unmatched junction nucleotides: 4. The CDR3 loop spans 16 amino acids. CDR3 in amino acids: CASSFTGTSSYNEQFF. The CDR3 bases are TGTGCCAGCAGCTTTACAGGGACTAGCTCCTACAATGAGCAGTTCTTC.